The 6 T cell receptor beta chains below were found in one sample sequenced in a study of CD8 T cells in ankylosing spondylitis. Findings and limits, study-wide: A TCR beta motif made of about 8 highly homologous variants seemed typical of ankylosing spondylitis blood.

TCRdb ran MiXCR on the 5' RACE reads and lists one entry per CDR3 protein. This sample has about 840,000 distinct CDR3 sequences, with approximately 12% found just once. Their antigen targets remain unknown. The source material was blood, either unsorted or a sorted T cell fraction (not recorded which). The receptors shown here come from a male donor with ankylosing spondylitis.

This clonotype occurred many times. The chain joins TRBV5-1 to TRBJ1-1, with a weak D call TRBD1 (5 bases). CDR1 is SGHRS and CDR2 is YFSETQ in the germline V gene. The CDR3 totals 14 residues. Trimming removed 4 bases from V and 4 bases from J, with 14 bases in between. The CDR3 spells CASSARVGATEAFF. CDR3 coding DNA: TGCGCCAGCAGCGCCAGGGTAGGAGCCACTGAAGCTTTCTTT.

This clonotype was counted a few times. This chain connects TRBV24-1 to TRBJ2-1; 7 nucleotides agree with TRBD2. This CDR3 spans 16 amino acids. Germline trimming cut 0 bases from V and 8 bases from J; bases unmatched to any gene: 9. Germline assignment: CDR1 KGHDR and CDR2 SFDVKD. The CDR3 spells CATSDLGLGGDYEQFF. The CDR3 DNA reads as TGTGCCACCAGTGATTTGGGACTAGGTGGGGACTATGAGCAGTTCTTC.

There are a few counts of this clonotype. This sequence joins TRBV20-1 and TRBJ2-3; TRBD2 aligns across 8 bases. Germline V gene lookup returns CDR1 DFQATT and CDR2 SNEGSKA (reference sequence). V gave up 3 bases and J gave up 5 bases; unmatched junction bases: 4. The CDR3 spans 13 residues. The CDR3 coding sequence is TGCAGTGCTAGTGCGGGGGGAGGAGATACGCAGTATTTT. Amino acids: CSASAGGGDTQYF.

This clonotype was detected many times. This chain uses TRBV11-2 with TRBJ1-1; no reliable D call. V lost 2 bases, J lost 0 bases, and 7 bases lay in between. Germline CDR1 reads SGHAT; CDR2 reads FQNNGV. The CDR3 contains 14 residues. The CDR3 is CASSLSLMNTEAFF. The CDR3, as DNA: TGTGCCAGCAGCTTAAGTCTAATGAACACTGAAGCTTTCTTT.

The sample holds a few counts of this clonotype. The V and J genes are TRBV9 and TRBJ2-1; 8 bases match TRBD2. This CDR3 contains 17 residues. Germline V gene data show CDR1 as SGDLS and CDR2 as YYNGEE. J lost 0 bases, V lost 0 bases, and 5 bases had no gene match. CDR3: CASSVGDGGDSYNEQFF. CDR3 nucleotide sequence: TGTGCCAGCAGCGTAGGGGACGGGGGGGACTCCTACAATGAGCAGTTCTTC.

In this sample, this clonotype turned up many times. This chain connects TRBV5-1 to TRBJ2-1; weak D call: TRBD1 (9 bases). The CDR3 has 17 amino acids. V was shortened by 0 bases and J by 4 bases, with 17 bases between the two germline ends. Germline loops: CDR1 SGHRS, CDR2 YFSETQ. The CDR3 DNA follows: TGCGCCAGCAGCTTGGTTAGCGGGACAGGGTTATACAATGAGCAGTTCTTC. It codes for CASSLVSGTGLYNEQFF. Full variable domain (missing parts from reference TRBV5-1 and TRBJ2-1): KAGVTQTPRYLIKTRGQQVTLSCSPISGHRSVSWYQQTPGQGLQFLFEYFSETQRNKGNFPGRFSGRQFSNSRSEMNVSTLELGDSALYLCASSLVSGTGLYNEQFFGPGTRLTVL.